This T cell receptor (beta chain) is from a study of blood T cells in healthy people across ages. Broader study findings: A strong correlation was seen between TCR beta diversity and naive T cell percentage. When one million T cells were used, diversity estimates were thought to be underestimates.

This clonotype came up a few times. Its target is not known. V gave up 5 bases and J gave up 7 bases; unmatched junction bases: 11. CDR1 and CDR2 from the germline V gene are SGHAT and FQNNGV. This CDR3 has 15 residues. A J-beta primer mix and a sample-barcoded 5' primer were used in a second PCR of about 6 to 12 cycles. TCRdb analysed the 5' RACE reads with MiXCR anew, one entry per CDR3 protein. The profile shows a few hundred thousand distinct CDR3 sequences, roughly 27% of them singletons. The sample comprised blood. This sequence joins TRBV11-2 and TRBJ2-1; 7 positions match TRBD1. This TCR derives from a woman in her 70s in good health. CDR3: CASSTRQGLRNEQFF. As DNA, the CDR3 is TGTGCCAGCAGCACAAGACAGGGCCTGAGGAATGAGCAGTTCTTC.